The rows below give T cell receptor beta chains drawn from one sample of a study of beta chain features in type 1 diabetes. TCRdb keeps only in-frame clones here, not all; method: immunoSEQ multiplex PCR. The sample yields more than 250,000 clones, roughly 21% seen once. The sequencing input was naive CD4+ T cells from blood. The receptor set was obtained from a woman aged 40-49 years with type 1 diabetes. Both conserved end residues are part of each CDR3. Fields, in order: V gene, J gene, clone size, D gene, CDR3 protein, CDR3 DNA. D genes are given only for firm matches. Clone size is not always given. Where it is, it says once, few, many or a class for expanded clones.

v_gene: TRBV18; j_gene: TRBJ2-5; abundance: few; d_gene: .; CDR3aa: CASSPDIQETQYF; CDR3nt: TGTGCCAGCTCCCCGGACATTCAAGAGACCCAGTACTTC
v_gene: TRBV5-1; j_gene: TRBJ1-1; abundance: few; d_gene: TRBD1; CDR3aa: CASSSGTGVNTEAFF; CDR3nt: TGCGCCAGCAGCTCGGGGACAGGGGTGAACACTGAAGCTTTCTTT
v_gene: TRBV7-2; j_gene: TRBJ2-1; abundance: .; d_gene: TRBD2; CDR3aa: CASSITSGKGNEQFF; CDR3nt: TGTGCCAGCAGCATCACTAGCGGGAAGGGCAATGAGCAGTTCTTC
v_gene: TRBV28; j_gene: TRBJ1-2; abundance: few; d_gene: TRBD1; CDR3aa: CASSGPGQGEYGYTF; CDR3nt: TGTGCCAGCAGTGGACCGGGACAGGGGGAGTATGGCTACACCTTC
v_gene: TRBV7-2; j_gene: TRBJ2-1; abundance: .; d_gene: TRBD1; CDR3aa: CASSLGTGREQFF; CDR3nt: TGTGCCAGCAGCCTAGGGACAGGGAGGGAGCAGTTCTTC
v_gene: TRBV25-1; j_gene: TRBJ1-2; abundance: few; d_gene: TRBD1; CDR3aa: CATGSGQGVPMGYGYTF; CDR3nt: TGTGCCACCGGGTCGGGACAGGGGGTCCCGATGGGCTATGGCTACACCTTC
v_gene: TRBV5-1; j_gene: TRBJ2-1; abundance: .; d_gene: TRBD2; CDR3aa: CASSLASGSYNEQFF; CDR3nt: TGCGCCAGCAGCTTGGCTAGCGGCTCCTACAATGAGCAGTTCTTC
v_gene: TRBV4-1; j_gene: TRBJ2-7; abundance: .; d_gene: TRBD1; CDR3aa: CASSQTRDSYEQYF; CDR3nt: TGCGCCAGCAGCCAAACCCGGGACAGTTACGAGCAGTACTTC
v_gene: TRBV28; j_gene: TRBJ1-2; abundance: .; d_gene: .; CDR3aa: CASSPGGRINYGYTF; CDR3nt: TGTGCCAGCAGTCCGGGGGGACGGATTAACTATGGCTACACCTTC
v_gene: TRBV5-4; j_gene: TRBJ2-7; abundance: .; d_gene: TRBD1; CDR3aa: CASSLAKGTGFHEQYF; CDR3nt: TGTGCCAGCAGCTTGGCCAAAGGGACAGGGTTCCACGAGCAGTACTTC
v_gene: TRBV30; j_gene: TRBJ1-5; abundance: .; d_gene: .; CDR3aa: CAWGERGPQHF; CDR3nt: TGTGCCTGGGGTGAACGAGGGCCCCAGCATTTT
v_gene: TRBV9; j_gene: TRBJ1-1; abundance: few; d_gene: TRBD1; CDR3aa: CASSVVGTGGSNTEAFF; CDR3nt: TGTGCCAGCAGCGTAGTCGGGACAGGGGGTTCGAACACTGAAGCTTTCTTT
v_gene: TRBV28; j_gene: TRBJ2-7; abundance: .; d_gene: .; CDR3aa: CASTTGGTREQYF; CDR3nt: TGTGCCAGCACCACTGGAGGGACGCGGGAGCAGTACTTC
v_gene: TRBV30; j_gene: TRBJ2-1; abundance: few; d_gene: .; CDR3aa: CAWSTTGTEQFF; CDR3nt: TGTGCCTGGAGTACCACAGGGACTGAGCAGTTCTTC
v_gene: TRBV5-1; j_gene: TRBJ1-1; abundance: .; d_gene: .; CDR3aa: CASSLRYRSTNTEAFF; CDR3nt: TGCGCCAGCAGCTTGCGCTACCGCTCCACGAACACTGAAGCTTTCTTT
v_gene: TRBV7-9; j_gene: TRBJ2-7; abundance: .; d_gene: TRBD1; CDR3aa: CASRRTGEVEQYF; CDR3nt: TGTGCCAGCAGAAGGACAGGGGAGGTCGAGCAGTACTTC
v_gene: TRBV29-1; j_gene: TRBJ2-5; abundance: .; d_gene: TRBD1; CDR3aa: CSVCLGQSQETQYF; CDR3nt: TGCAGCGTTTGCTTGGGACAGTCTCAAGAGACCCAGTACTTC
v_gene: TRBV4-3; j_gene: TRBJ1-1; abundance: .; d_gene: .; CDR3aa: CASSQVGGSGTEAFF; CDR3nt: TGCGCCAGCAGCCAAGTCGGGGGAAGTGGCACTGAAGCTTTCTTT
v_gene: TRBV5-1; j_gene: TRBJ2-1; abundance: few; d_gene: TRBD2; CDR3aa: CASSLGLAGVREQFF; CDR3nt: TGCGCCAGCAGCTTGGGGCTAGCGGGAGTAAGGGAGCAGTTCTTC
v_gene: TRBV6-5; j_gene: TRBJ2-1; abundance: .; d_gene: TRBD1; CDR3aa: CASSYSGTGVGYEQFF; CDR3nt: TGTGCCAGCAGTTACTCCGGGACAGGGGTCGGGTATGAGCAGTTCTTC
v_gene: TRBV5-1; j_gene: TRBJ2-3; abundance: .; d_gene: TRBD1; CDR3aa: CASSNGRGLTDTQYF; CDR3nt: TGCGCCAGCAGTAACGGCAGGGGGCTCACAGATACGCAGTATTTT
v_gene: TRBV7-9; j_gene: TRBJ2-3; abundance: .; d_gene: .; CDR3aa: CASRLGGRTTDTQYF; CDR3nt: TGTGCCAGCAGACTAGGGGGAAGGACAACAGATACGCAGTATTTT
v_gene: TRBV5-1; j_gene: TRBJ1-1; abundance: .; d_gene: .; CDR3aa: CASSLSGVTNEAFF; CDR3nt: TGCGCCAGCAGCCTGTCGGGGGTAACAAATGAAGCTTTCTTT
v_gene: TRBV4-3; j_gene: TRBJ1-2; abundance: few; d_gene: TRBD1; CDR3aa: CASSQDAGGFSNYGYTF; CDR3nt: TGCGCCAGCAGCCAAGACGCAGGGGGCTTTAGTAACTATGGCTACACCTTC
v_gene: TRBV7-9; j_gene: TRBJ2-1; abundance: few; d_gene: .; CDR3aa: CASSQLVGGYNEQFF; CDR3nt: TGTGCCAGCAGCCAGCTAGTAGGAGGGTACAATGAGCAGTTCTTC
v_gene: TRBV9; j_gene: TRBJ2-7; abundance: few; d_gene: .; CDR3aa: CASSGGSSYEQYF; CDR3nt: TGTGCCAGCAGTGGCGGGTCCTCCTACGAGCAGTACTTC
v_gene: TRBV9; j_gene: TRBJ2-5; abundance: few; d_gene: .; CDR3aa: CASSVEVSGETQYF; CDR3nt: TGTGCCAGCAGCGTAGAAGTCTCCGGGGAGACCCAGTACTTC
v_gene: TRBV27; j_gene: TRBJ2-2; abundance: .; d_gene: .; CDR3aa: CASSSQGANTGELFF; CDR3nt: TGTGCCAGCAGTTCTCAGGGCGCGAACACCGGGGAGCTGTTTTTT
v_gene: TRBV4-1; j_gene: TRBJ1-2; abundance: few; d_gene: TRBD1; CDR3aa: CASSRGTDYGYTF; CDR3nt: TGCGCCAGCAGTAGGGGGACAGACTATGGCTACACCTTC
v_gene: TRBV6-6; j_gene: TRBJ2-2; abundance: .; d_gene: TRBD2; CDR3aa: CASSFSGGADTGELFF; CDR3nt: TGTGCCAGCAGTTTTAGCGGGGGGGCCGATACCGGGGAGCTGTTTTTT
v_gene: TRBV19; j_gene: TRBJ2-3; abundance: .; d_gene: TRBD2; CDR3aa: CASSSPLAATDTQYF; CDR3nt: TGTGCCAGTAGTTCGCCTCTAGCGGCCACAGATACGCAGTATTTT
v_gene: TRBV9; j_gene: TRBJ1-6; abundance: few; d_gene: .; CDR3aa: CASSVLDKNSPLHF; CDR3nt: TGTGCCAGCAGCGTACTGGACAAAAATTCACCCCTCCACTTT
v_gene: TRBV15; j_gene: TRBJ2-1; abundance: few; d_gene: .; CDR3aa: CATSRDPEYEQFF; CDR3nt: TGTGCCACCAGCAGAGACCCGGAGTATGAGCAGTTCTTC
v_gene: TRBV9; j_gene: TRBJ1-5; abundance: few; d_gene: .; CDR3aa: CASSVAPGDHQPQHF; CDR3nt: TGTGCCAGCAGCGTAGCTCCGGGAGACCATCAGCCCCAGCATTTT
v_gene: TRBV14; j_gene: TRBJ1-2; abundance: .; d_gene: .; CDR3aa: CASSQVESYGYTF; CDR3nt: TGTGCCAGCAGCCAAGTAGAAAGCTATGGCTACACCTTC
v_gene: TRBV2; j_gene: TRBJ2-3; abundance: .; d_gene: TRBD2; CDR3aa: CASSSFSGGPSNTQYF; CDR3nt: TGTGCCAGCAGTAGCTTTAGCGGGGGACCGAGCAATACGCAGTATTTT
v_gene: TRBV6-5; j_gene: TRBJ2-7; abundance: few; d_gene: .; CDR3aa: CASSTGVYEQYF; CDR3nt: TGTGCCAGCAGTACAGGAGTCTACGAGCAGTACTTC
v_gene: TRBV7-2; j_gene: TRBJ2-5; abundance: .; d_gene: TRBD1; CDR3aa: CASSAGQGEETQYF; CDR3nt: TGTGCCAGCAGCGCTGGACAGGGTGAGGAGACCCAGTACTTC